This T cell receptor (beta chain) was found in a study of shared clonotypes between healthy human individuals. General study points: There were few donors, and this limited the genetic and exposure-history diversity represented. Memory subsets generally showed lower estimated richness than naive subsets. Donor clonotype sharing was expected to depend on sequencing depth.

Deep was the level at which the assay was run. Sequenced by immunoSEQ multiplex PCR; TCRdb stores in-frame clones only, minus some. The repertoire holds 300,000 or so clones, approximately 79% seen once, with about a tenth in the top ten. A note on this clone: No antigen is known for it.

The CDR3 spans 15 residues. The V gene lost 0 bases and the J gene lost 4 bases, with 13 bases spanning the gap. Germline-derived CDR1 and CDR2 are GTSNPN and SVGIG (reference sequence). This sequence joins TRBV30 and TRBJ2-1; TRBD2 might be the D (6 bases). The sequenced material came from memory CD4+ T cells sorted from blood. The sample's subset: CD45RA-negative fraction. The sequence derives from a man aged 30-40 years in good health. This chain's CDR3 is CAWSVGVAVYNEQFF. The CDR3 coding sequence is TGTGCCTGGAGTGTAGGGGTAGCGGTTTACAATGAGCAGTTCTTC.